Below, one T cell receptor beta chain is given with its context. Its antigen is still unknown. The sample holds no much larger clone one base away, and base qualities are not on file. This sample stems from a study of T cell repertoires in cytomegalovirus infection (dated by TCRdb to about 2019). A note on the overall study: Recently identified HLA-C-restricted CMV epitopes, whose presentation resists viral immunomodulation, were targeted by peptide stimulations together with well-studied HLA-B-restricted epitopes. Because public TCR beta signatures pointed to carriage of CMV infection together with the matching HLA type, the HLA type of each donor mattered for the analysis.

The reads were generated on an Illumina HiSeq 1500. TCRdb cleaned the public reads at Q25 with fastp, built clones with MiXCR and kept in-frame beta chains. Entries that share a CDR3 protein sequence are merged under the most common genes and DNA. Across this sample there are fewer than 850,000 distinct CDR3 sequences, with about 27% seen only once. The top ten clones comprise under 15% of the sample. Study-level results and caveats: The ex vivo response was dominated by HLA-C-restricted CMV-specific TCR beta clonotypes, which also provided the single most frequent clonotype in two of eight donors. In both this cohort and an independent cohort of several hundred donors, the cumulative frequency of public TCR beta family members distinguished carriers of CMV infection plus the relevant HLA type.

The sample's treatment or condition label, in plain terms: in vitro stimulation with specific CMV peptide epitopes to enrich CMV-specific T cells. This specimen was cultured CD8+ T cells from PBMCs, taken from culture after CMV antigen stimulation. The source of this sequence is a human donor in good health (CMV status not recorded). Some clones in this sample may be carry-over from other donors' samples.

The CDR3 is CASSIDRAVAFF. The DNA sequence reads TGTGCCAGCAGTATCGACAGGGCCGTAGCTTTCTTT. The chain joins TRBV6-5 to TRBJ1-1; the junction holds 7 bases that match TRBD1. Including the terminal cysteine and phenylalanine, the CDR3 comprises 12 residues. Left in the record is the CDR3 DNA by itself, 36 bases read in frame from the first base. The germline V end is reduced by 5 bases and the J end by 10 bases; junction bases left unmatched: 7. CDR1 MNHEY and CDR2 SVGAGI were looked up in the germline V gene.